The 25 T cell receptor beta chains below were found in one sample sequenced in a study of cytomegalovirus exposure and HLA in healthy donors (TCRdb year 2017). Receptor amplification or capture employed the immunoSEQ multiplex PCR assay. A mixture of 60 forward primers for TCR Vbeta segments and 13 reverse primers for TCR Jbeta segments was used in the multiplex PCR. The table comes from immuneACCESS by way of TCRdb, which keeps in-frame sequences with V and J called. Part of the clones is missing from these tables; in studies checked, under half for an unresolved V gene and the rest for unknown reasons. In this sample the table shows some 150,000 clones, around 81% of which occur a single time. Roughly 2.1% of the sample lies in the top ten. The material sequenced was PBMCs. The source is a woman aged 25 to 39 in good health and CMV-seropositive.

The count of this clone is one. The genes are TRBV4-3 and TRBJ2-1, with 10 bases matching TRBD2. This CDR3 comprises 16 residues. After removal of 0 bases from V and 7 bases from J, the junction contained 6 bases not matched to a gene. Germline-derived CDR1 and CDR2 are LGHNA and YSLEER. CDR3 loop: CASSQDITSGTNEQFF. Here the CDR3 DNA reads TGCGCCAGCAGCCAAGATATTACTAGCGGGACTAATGAGCAGTTCTTC.

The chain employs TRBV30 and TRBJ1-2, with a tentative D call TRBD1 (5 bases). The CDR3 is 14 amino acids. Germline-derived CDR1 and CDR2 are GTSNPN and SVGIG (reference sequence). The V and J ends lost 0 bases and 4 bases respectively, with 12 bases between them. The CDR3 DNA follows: TGTGCCTGGAGTGTACCATGGGGCAGCTATGGCTACACCTTC. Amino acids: CAWSVPWGSYGYTF.

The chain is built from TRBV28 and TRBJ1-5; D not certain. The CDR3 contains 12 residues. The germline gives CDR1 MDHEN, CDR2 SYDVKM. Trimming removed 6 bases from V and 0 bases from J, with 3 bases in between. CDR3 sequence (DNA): TGTGCCAGCAGATATAGCAATCAGCCCCAGCATTTT. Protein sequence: CASRYSNQPQHF.

CDR3: CASSLGRGGNQPQHF. CDR3 nucleotides: TGTGCCAGCAGCTTAGGCCGGGGGGGCAATCAGCCCCAGCATTTT. The chain carries TRBV13 and TRBJ1-5; D may be TRBD1 (5 bases). Germline V gives CDR1 PRHDT, CDR2 FYEKMQ (reference sequence). The CDR3 is 15 residues long. V was clipped by 0 bases and J by 2 bases, with 8 bases between them.

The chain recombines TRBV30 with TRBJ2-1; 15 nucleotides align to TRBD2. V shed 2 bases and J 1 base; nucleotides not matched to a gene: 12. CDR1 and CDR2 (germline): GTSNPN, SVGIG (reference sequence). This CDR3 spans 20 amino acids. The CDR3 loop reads CAWSHGGLAGGWESYNEQFF. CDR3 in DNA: TGTGCCTGGAGTCACGGGGGACTAGCGGGGGGATGGGAGTCCTACAATGAGCAGTTCTTC.

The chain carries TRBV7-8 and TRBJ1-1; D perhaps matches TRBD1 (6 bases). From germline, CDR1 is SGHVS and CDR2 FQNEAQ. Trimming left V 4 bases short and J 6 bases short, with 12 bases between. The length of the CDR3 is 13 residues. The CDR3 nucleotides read TGTGCCAGCAGCTCCAGGGGTCTGGCTGAAGCTTTCTTT. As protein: CASSSRGLAEAFF.

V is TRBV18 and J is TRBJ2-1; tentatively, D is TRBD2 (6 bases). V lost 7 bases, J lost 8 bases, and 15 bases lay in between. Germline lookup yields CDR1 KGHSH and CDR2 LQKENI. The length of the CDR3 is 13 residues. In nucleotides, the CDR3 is TGTGCCAGCTTCCCGGGACTCATGGATGAGCAGTTCTTC. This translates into CASFPGLMDEQFF.

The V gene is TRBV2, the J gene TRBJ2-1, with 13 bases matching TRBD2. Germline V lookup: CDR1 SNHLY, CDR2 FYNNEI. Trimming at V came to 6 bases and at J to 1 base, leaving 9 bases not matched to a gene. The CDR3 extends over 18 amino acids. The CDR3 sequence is CASSETSGRAESYNEQFF. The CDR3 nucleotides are TGTGCCAGCAGCGAAACTAGCGGGAGGGCCGAATCCTACAATGAGCAGTTCTTC.

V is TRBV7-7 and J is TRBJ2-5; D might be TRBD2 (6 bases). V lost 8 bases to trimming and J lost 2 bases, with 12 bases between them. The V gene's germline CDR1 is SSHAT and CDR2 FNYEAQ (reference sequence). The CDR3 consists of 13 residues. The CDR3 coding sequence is TGTGCCAGCGGTCGGGGACTGCAAGAGACCCAGTACTTC. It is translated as CASGRGLQETQYF.

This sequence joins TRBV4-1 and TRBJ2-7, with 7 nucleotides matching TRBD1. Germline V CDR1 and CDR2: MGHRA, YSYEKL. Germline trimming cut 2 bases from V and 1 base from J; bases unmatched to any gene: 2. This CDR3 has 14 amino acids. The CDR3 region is CASSQYRGSYEQYF. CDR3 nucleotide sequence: TGCGCCAGCAGCCAATACAGGGGATCCTACGAGCAGTACTTC.

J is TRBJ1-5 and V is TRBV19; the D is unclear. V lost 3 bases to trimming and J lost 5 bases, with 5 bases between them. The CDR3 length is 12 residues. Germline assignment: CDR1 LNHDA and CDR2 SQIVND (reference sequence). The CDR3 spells CASSILDQPQHF. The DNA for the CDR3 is TGTGCCAGTAGTATTCTCGATCAGCCCCAGCATTTT.

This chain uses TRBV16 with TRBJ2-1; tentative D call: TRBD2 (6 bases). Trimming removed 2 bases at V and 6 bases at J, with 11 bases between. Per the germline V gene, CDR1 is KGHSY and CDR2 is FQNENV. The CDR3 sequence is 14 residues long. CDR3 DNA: TGTGCCAGCAGCCAAAGGAGGGGAGGCAATGAGCAGTTCTTC. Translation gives CASSQRRGGNEQFF.

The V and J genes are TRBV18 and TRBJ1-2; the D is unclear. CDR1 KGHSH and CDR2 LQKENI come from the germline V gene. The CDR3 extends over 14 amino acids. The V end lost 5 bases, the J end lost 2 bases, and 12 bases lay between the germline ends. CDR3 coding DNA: TGTGCCAGCTCAGCGGAGGACGGAAACTATGGCTACACCTTC. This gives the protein CASSAEDGNYGYTF. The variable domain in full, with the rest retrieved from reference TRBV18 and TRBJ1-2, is NAGVMQNPRHLVRRRGQEARLRCSPMKGHSHVYWYRQLPEEGLKFMVYLQKENIIDESGMPKERFSAEFPKEGPSILRIQQVVRGDSAAYFCASSAEDGNYGYTFGSGTRLTVV.

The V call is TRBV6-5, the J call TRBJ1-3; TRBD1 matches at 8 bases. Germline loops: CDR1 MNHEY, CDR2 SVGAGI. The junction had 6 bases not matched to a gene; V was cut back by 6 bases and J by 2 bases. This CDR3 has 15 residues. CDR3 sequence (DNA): TGTGCCAGCAGGCAGGACAGGGAGGCTGGAAACACCATATATTTT. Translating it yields CASRQDREAGNTIYF.

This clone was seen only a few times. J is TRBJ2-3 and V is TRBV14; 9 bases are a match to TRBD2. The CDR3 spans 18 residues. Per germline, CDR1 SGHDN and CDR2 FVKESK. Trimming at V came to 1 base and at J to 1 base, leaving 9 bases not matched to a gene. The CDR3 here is CASSQARTSASGTDTQYF. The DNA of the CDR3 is TGTGCCAGCAGCCAAGCCCGGACTAGCGCCTCAGGCACAGATACGCAGTATTTT.

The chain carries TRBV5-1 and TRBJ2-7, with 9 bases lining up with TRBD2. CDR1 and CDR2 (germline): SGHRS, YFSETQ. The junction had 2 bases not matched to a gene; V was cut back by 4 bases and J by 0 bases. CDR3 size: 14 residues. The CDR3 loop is CASSALAGSYEQYF. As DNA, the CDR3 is TGCGCCAGCAGCGCACTAGCGGGCTCCTACGAGCAGTACTTC.

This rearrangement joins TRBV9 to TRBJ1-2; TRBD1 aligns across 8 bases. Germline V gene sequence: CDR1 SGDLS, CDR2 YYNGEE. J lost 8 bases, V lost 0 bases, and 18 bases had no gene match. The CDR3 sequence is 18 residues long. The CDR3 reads CASSVGTGSIQRWLGYTF. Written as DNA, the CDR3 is TGTGCCAGCAGCGTAGGGACAGGGTCTATTCAAAGATGGTTAGGCTACACCTTC.

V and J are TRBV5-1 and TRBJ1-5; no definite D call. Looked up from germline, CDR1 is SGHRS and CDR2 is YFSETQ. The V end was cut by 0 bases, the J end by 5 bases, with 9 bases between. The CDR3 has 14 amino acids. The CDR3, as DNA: TGCGCCAGCAGCTTGGACGGGGTGGATCAGCCCCAGCATTTT. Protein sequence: CASSLDGVDQPQHF.

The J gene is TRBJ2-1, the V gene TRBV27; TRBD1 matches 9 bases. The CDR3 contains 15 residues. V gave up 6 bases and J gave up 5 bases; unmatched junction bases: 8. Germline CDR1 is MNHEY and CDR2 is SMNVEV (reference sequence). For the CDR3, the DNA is TGTGCCAGCAGGCCAACAGGGGGCACCCACAATGAGCAGTTCTTC. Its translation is CASRPTGGTHNEQFF.

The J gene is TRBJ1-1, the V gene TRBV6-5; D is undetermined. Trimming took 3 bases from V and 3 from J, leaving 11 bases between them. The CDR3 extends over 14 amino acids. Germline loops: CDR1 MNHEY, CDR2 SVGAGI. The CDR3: CASSYRERDTEAFF. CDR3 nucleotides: TGTGCCAGCAGTTATAGGGAGCGGGACACTGAAGCTTTCTTT.

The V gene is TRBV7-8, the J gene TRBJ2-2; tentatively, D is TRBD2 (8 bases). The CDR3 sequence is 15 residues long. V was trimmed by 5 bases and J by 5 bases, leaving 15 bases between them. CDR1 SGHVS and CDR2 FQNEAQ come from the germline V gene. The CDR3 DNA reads TGTGCCAGCAGCCGGACTAGCAGGGGGACCGGGGAGCTGTTTTTT. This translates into CASSRTSRGTGELFF.

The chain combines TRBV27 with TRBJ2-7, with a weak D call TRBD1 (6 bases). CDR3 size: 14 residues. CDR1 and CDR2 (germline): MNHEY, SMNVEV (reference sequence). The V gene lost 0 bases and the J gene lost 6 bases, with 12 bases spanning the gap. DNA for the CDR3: TGTGCCAGCAGTTTATCGGTCAGGGGTTCCGAGCAGTACTTC. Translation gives CASSLSVRGSEQYF.

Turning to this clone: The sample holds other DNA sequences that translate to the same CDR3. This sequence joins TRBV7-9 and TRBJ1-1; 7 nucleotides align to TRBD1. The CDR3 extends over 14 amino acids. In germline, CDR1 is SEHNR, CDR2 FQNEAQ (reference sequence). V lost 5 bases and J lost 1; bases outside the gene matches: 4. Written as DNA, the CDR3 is TGTGCCAGCAGCCCGGGACAGTCGAACACTGAAGCTTTCTTT. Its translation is CASSPGQSNTEAFF.

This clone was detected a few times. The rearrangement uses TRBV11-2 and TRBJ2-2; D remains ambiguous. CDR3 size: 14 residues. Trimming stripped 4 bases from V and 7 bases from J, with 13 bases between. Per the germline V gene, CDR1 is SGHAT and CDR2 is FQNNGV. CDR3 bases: TGTGCCAGCAGCTCCACCCGAGGCGGCGGGGAGCTGTTTTTT. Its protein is CASSSTRGGGELFF. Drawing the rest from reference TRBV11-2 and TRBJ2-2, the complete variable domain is EAGVAQSPRYKIIEKRQSVAFWCNPISGHATLYWYQQILGQGPKLLIQFQNNGVVDDSQLPKDRFSAERLKGVDSTLKIQPAKLEDSAVYLCASSSTRGGGELFFGEGSRLTVL.

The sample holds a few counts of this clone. CDR3 in amino acids: CASSLQGSSFPYRYEQYF. The CDR3 DNA sequence: TGTGCCAGCAGCTTACAGGGTTCGTCTTTTCCGTACCGCTACGAGCAGTACTTC. V gene TRBV7-6 combines with J gene TRBJ2-7, with a possible D match to TRBD1 (5 bases). From germline, CDR1 is SGHVS and CDR2 FNYEAQ. The CDR3 is 18 residues long. The V end was cut by 2 bases, the J end by 3 bases, with 23 bases between.